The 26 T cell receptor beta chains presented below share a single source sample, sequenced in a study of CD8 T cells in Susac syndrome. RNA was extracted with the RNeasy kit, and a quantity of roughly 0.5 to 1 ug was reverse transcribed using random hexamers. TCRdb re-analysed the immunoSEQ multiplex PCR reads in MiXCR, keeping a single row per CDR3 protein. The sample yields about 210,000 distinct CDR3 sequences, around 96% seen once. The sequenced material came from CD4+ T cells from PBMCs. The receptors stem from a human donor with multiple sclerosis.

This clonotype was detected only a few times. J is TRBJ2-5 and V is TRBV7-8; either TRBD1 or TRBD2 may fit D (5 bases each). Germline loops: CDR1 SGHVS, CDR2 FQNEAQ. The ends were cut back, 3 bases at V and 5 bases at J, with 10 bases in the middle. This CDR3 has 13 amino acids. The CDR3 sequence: CASSFGGRETQYF. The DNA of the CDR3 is TGTGCCAGCAGCTTTGGGGGTCGTGAGACCCAGTACTTC.

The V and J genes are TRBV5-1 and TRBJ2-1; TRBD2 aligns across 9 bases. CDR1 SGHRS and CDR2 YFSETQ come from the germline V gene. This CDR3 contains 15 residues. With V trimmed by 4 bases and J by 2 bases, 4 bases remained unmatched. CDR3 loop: CASSEGTSTYNEQFF. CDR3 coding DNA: TGCGCCAGCAGCGAGGGGACTAGCACCTACAATGAGCAGTTCTTC.

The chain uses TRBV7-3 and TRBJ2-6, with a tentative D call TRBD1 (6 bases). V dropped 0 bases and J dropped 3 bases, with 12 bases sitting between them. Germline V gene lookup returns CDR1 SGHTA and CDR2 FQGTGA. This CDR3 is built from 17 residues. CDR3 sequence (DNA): TGTGCCAGCAGCTTAACCACAGGGCTAGGTGGGGCCAACGTCCTGACTTTC. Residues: CASSLTTGLGGANVLTF.

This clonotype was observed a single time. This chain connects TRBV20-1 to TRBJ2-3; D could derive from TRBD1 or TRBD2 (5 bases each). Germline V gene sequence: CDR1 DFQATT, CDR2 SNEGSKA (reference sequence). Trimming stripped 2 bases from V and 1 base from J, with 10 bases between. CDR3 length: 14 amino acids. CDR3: CSARRDGGTDTQYF. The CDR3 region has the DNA TGCAGTGCTAGACGGGACGGGGGCACAGATACGCAGTATTTT.

The CDR3 DNA reads TGCAGTGCCACGGGTGGGAATCAGCCCCAGCATTTT. Amino acid sequence: CSATGGNQPQHF. The J gene is TRBJ1-5, the V gene TRBV20-1; unclear D gene. This CDR3 has 12 residues. Germline CDR1 DFQATT, CDR2 SNEGSKA (reference sequence). Trimming left V 6 bases short and J 4 bases short, with 10 bases between.

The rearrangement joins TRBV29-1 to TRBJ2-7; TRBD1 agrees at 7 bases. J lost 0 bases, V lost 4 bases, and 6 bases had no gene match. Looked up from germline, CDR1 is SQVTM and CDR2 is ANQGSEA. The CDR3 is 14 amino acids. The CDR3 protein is CSVADRIASYEQYF. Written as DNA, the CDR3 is TGCAGCGTTGCGGACAGGATCGCCTCCTACGAGCAGTACTTC.

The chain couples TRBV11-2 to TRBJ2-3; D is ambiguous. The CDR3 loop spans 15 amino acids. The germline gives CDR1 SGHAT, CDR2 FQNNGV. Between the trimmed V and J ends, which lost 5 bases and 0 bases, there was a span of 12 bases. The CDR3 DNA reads TGTGCCAGCAGCCCGGACGTGTTGAGCACAGATACGCAGTATTTT. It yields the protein CASSPDVLSTDTQYF. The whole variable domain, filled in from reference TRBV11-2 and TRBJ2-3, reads EAGVAQSPRYKIIEKRQSVAFWCNPISGHATLYWYQQILGQGPKLLIQFQNNGVVDDSQLPKDRFSAERLKGVDSTLKIQPAKLEDSAVYLCASSPDVLSTDTQYFGPGTRLTVL.

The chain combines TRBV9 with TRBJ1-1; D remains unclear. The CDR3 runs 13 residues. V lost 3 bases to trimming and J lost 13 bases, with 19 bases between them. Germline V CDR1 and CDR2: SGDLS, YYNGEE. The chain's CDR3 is CASSGTSDGQVFF. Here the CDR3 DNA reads TGTGCCAGCAGCGGGACCTCGGACGGTCAGGTTTTCTTT. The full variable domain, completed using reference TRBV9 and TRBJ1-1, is DSGVTQTPKHLITATGQRVTLRCSPRSGDLSVYWYQQSLDQGLQFLIQYYNGEERAKGNILERFSAQQFPDLHSELNLSSLELGDSALYFCASSGTSDGQVFFGQGTRLTVV.

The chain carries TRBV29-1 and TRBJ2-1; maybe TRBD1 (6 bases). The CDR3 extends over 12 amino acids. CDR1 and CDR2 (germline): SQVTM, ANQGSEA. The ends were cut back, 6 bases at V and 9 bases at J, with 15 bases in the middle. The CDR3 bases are TGCAGCGTGGGGGCCACAGGGTTTGAGCAGTTCTTC. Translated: CSVGATGFEQFF.

In DNA, the CDR3 is TGTGCCGCCACCGGGACACGATCCTACAATGAGCAGTTCTTC. Its protein product is CAATGTRSYNEQFF. The genes are TRBV6-2 or TRBV6-3 and TRBJ2-1; TRBD1 is a possible D gene (6 bases). This CDR3 has 14 residues. Germline values: CDR1 MNHEY, CDR2 SVGEGT. V lost 11 bases, J lost 1 base, and 15 bases lay in between.

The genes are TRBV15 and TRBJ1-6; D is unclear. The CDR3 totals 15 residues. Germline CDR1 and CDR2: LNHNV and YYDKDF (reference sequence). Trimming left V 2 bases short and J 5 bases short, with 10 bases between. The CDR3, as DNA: TGTGCCACCAGCAGATCGGGAGATAATAATTCACCCCTCCACTTT. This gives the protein CATSRSGDNNSPLHF.

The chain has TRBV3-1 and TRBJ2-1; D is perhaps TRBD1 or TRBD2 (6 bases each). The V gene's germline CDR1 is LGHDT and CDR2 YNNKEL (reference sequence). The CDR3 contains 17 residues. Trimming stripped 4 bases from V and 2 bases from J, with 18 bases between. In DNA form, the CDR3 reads TGTGCCAGCAGCCCACTGGGGGCGGGGCTCACCTACAATGAGCAGTTCTTC. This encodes CASSPLGAGLTYNEQFF.

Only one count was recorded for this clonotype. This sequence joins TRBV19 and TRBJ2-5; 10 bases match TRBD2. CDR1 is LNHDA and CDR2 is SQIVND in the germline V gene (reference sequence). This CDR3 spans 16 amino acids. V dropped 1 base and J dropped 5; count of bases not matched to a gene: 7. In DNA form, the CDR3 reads TGTGCCAGTAGTATAGGAGACCTAGCGGGGGCTGAGACCCAGTACTTC. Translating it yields CASSIGDLAGAETQYF. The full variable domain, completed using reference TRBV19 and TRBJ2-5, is DGGITQSPKYLFRKEGQNVTLSCEQNLNHDAMYWYRQDPGQGLRLIYYSQIVNDFQKGDIAEGYSVSREKKESFPLTVTSAQKNPTAFYLCASSIGDLAGAETQYFGPGTRLLVL.

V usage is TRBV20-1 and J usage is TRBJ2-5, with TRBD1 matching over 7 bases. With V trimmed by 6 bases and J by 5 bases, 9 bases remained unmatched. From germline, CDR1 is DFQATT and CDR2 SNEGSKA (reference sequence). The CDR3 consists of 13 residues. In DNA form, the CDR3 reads TGCAGTGCCCTCCGGGACAGTCAGGAGACCCAGTACTTC. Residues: CSALRDSQETQYF.

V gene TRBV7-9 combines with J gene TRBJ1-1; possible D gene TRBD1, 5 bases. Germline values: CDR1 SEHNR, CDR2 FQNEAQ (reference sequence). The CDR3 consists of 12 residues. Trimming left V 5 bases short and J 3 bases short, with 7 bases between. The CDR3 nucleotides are TGTGCCAGCAGCGTCAGGGACACTGAAGCTTTCTTT. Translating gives CASSVRDTEAFF.

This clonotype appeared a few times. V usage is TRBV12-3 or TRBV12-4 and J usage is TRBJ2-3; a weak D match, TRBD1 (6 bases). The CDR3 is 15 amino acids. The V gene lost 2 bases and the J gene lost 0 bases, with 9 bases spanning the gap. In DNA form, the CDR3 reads TGTGCCAGCAGTTTAACCGGGACAAGCACAGATACGCAGTATTTT. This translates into CASSLTGTSTDTQYF.

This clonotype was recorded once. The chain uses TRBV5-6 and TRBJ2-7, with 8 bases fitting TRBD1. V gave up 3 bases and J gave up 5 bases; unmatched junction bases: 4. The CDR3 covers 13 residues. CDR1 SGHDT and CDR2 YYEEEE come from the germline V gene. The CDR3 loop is CASSWTGRNEQYF. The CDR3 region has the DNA TGTGCCAGCAGCTGGACAGGGAGGAACGAGCAGTACTTC.

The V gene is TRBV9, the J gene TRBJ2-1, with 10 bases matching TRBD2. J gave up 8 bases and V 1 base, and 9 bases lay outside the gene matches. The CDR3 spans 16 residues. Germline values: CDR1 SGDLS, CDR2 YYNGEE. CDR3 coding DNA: TGTGCCAGCAGCGTATCGCTTAGCGGGGGGTGGGATGAGCAGTTCTTC. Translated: CASSVSLSGGWDEQFF.

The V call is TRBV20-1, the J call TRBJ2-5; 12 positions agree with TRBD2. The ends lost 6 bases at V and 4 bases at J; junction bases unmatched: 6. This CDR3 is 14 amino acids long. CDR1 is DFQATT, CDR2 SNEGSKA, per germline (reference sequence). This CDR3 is CSASSGRATETQYF. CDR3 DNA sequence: TGCAGTGCGTCTAGCGGGAGGGCCACAGAGACCCAGTACTTC.

The CDR3 region is CSVAGMTEAFF. Written as DNA, the CDR3 is TGCAGCGTTGCTGGGATGACTGAAGCTTTCTTT. The chain employs TRBV29-1 and TRBJ1-1; unclear D gene. The CDR3 is made up of 11 amino acids. V was trimmed by 4 bases and J by 5 bases, leaving 8 bases between them. Germline V gene sequence: CDR1 SQVTM, CDR2 ANQGSEA.

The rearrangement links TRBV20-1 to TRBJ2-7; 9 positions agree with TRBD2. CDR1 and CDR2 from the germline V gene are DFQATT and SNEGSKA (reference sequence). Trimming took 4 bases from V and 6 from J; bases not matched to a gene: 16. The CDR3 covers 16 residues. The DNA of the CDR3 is TGCAGTGCTACAAAAGCGGGGGGACCGGGAGGGGCCGAGCAGTACTTC. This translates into CSATKAGGPGGAEQYF.

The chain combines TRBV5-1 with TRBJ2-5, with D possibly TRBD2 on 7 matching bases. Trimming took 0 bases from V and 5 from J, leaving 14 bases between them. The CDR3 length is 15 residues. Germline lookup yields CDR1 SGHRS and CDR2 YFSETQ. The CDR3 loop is CASSLVSGGIETQYF. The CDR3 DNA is TGCGCCAGCAGCTTGGTTTCGGGGGGCATTGAGACCCAGTACTTC.

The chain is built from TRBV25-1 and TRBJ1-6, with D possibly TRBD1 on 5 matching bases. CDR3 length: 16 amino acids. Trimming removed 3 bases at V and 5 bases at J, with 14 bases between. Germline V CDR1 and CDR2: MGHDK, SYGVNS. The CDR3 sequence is CASSDQDLGDNSPLHF. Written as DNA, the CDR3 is TGTGCCAGCAGTGACCAGGACCTGGGGGATAATTCACCCCTCCACTTT.

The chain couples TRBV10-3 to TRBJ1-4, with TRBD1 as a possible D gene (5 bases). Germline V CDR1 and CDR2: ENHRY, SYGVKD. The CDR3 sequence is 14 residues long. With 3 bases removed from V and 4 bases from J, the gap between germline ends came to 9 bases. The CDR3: CAISDRDHNEKLFF. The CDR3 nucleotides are TGTGCCATCAGTGACCGGGACCATAATGAAAAACTGTTTTTT.

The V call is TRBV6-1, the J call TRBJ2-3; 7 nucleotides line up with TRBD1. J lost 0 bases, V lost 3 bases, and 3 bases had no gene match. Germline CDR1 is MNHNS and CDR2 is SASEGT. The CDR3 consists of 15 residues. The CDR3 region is CASSDTGASTDTQYF. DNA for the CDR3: TGTGCCAGCAGTGATACAGGGGCTAGCACAGATACGCAGTATTTT.

The CDR3 here is CATSRSGASHNEKLFF. The DNA for the CDR3 is TGTGCCACCAGCCGGAGCGGGGCCAGCCATAATGAAAAACTGTTTTTT. The chain is built from TRBV15 and TRBJ1-4; tentatively, D is TRBD1 (5 bases). The germline gives CDR1 LNHNV, CDR2 YYDKDF (reference sequence). The CDR3 extends over 16 amino acids. Trimming stripped 5 bases from V and 4 bases from J, with 17 bases between.